The clone carrying this T cell receptor (beta chain) was detected many times. Its antigen is undetermined. The entry originates in a study of neurological immune-mediated disorders. The CDR3 loop spans 12 amino acids. Trimming took 0 bases from V and 8 from J, leaving 7 bases between them. Germline V gene data show CDR1 as LGHDT and CDR2 as YNNKEL (reference sequence). Using its own MiXCR run on the 5' RACE reads, TCRdb lists one record per CDR3 protein. Of 50,000 or so distinct CDR3 sequences listed, 10% are singletons. Notes on the study in general: TCR clonal expansion peaked in HTLV-1-associated myelopathy patients and was lowest in multiple sclerosis patients.

Where libraries were unsorted, they were derived from 2 million PBMCs stored at -80 degrees C. This TCR was recovered from a middle-aged woman with HTLV-1-associated myelopathy (HAM/TSP). Sequenced material: PBMCs. This chain links TRBV3-1 with TRBJ1-2; D gene ambiguous. The CDR3 here is CASSQEGGGYTF. DNA for the CDR3: TGTGCCAGCAGCCAAGAAGGTGGCGGCTACACCTTC.